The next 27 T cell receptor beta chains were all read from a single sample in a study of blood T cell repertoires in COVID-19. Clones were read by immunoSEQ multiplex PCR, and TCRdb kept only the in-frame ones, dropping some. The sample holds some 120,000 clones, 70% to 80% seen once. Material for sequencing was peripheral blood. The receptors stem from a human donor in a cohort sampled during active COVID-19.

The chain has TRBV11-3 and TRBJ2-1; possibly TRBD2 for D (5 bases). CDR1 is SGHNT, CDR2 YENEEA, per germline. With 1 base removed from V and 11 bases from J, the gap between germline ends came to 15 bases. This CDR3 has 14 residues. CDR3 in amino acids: CASSLVGPGGQQFF. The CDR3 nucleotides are TGTGCCAGCAGCTTAGTCGGCCCGGGCGGGCAGCAGTTCTTC.

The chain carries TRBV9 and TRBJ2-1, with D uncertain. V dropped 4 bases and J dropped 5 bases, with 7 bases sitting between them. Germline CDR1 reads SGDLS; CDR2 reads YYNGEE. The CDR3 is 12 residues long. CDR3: CASSTHNNEQFF. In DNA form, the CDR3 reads TGTGCCAGCAGCACCCACAACAATGAGCAGTTCTTC.

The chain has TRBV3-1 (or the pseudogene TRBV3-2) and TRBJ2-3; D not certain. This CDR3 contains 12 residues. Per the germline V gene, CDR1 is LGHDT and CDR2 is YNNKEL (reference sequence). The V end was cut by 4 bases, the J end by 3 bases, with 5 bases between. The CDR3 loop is CASSLLTDTQYF. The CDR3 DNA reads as TGTGCCAGCAGCCTCCTAACAGATACGCAGTATTTT.

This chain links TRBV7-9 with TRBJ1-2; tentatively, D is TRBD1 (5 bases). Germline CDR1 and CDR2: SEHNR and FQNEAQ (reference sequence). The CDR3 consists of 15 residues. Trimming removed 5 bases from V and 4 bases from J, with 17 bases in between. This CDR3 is CASSLQPGGTYGYTF. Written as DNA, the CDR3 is TGTGCCAGCAGCCTCCAGCCGGGGGGAACCTATGGCTACACCTTC. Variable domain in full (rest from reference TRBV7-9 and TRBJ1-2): DTGVSQNPRHKITKRGQNVTFRCDPISEHNRLYWYRQTLGQGPEFLTYFQNEAQLEKSRLLSDRFSAERPKGSFSTLEIQRTEQGDSAMYLCASSLQPGGTYGYTFGSGTRLTVV.

The CDR3 here is CASLGAYLSYEQYF. In DNA, the CDR3 is TGTGCCAGCTTAGGGGCCTACCTCTCCTACGAGCAGTACTTC. The chain employs TRBV6-5 and TRBJ2-7; a possible D gene is TRBD1 (5 bases). Germline loops: CDR1 MNHEY, CDR2 SVGAGI. Trimming took 8 bases from V and 0 from J, leaving 14 bases between them. The CDR3 contains 14 residues.

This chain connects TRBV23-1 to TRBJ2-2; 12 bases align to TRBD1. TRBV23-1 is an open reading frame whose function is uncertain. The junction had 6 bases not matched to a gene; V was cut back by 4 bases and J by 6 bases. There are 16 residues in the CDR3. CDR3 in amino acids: CASSPGGQGAPGELFF. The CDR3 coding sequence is TGCGCCAGCAGTCCTGGGGGACAGGGGGCCCCCGGGGAGCTGTTTTTT.

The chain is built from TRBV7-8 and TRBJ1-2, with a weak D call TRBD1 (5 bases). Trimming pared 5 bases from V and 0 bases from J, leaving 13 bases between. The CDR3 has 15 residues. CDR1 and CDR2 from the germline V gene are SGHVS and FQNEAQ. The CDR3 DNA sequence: TGTGCCAGCAGCCCAGGGATTGGAGCTAACTATGGCTACACCTTC. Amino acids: CASSPGIGANYGYTF.

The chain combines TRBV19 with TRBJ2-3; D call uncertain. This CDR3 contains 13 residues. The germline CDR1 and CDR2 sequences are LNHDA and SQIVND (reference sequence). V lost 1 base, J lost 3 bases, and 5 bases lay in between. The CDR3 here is CASSIAGTDTQYF. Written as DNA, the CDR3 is TGTGCCAGTAGTATAGCAGGTACAGATACGCAGTATTTT.

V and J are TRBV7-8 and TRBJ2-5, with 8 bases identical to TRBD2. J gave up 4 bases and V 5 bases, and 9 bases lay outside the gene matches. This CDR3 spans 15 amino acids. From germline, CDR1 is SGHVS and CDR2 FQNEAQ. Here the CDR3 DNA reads TGTGCCAGCAGCCCTAGAGCGGGAGTGATAGAGACCCAGTACTTC. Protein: CASSPRAGVIETQYF.

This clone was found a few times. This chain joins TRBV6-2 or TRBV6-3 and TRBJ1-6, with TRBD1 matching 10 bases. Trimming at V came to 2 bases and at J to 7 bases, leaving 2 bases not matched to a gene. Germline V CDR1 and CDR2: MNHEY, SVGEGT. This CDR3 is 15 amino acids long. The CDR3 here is CASSYDRGRNSPLHF. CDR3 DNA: TGTGCCAGCAGTTACGACAGGGGGCGGAATTCACCCCTCCACTTT.

CDR3 loop: CASSLGGPQQETQYF. As DNA, the CDR3 is TGCGCCAGCAGCTTGGGGGGGCCTCAACAAGAGACCCAGTACTTC. The chain recombines TRBV5-1 with TRBJ2-5, with D maybe TRBD1 (6 bases). The germline CDR1 and CDR2 sequences are SGHRS and YFSETQ. This CDR3 region has 15 residues. V lost 0 bases, J lost 2 bases, and 11 bases lay in between.

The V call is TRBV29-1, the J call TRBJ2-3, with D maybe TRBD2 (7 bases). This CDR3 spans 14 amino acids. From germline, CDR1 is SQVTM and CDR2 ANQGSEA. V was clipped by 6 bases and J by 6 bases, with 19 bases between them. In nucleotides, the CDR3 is TGCAGCGTACCTCTTGTGGGGGGGCGGGATACGCAGTATTTT. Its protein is CSVPLVGGRDTQYF.

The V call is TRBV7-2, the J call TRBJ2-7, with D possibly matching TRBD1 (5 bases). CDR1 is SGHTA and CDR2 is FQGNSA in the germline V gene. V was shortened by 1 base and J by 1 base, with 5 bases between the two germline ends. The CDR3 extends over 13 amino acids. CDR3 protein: CASSLDRSYEQYF. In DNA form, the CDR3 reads TGTGCCAGCAGCTTAGACAGGTCCTACGAGCAGTACTTC.

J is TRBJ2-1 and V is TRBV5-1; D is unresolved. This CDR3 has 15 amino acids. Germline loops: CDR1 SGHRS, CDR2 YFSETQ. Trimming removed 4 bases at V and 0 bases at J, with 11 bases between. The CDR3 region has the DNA TGCGCCAGCAGCCTCCTGCGAGGCTCCTACAATGAGCAGTTCTTC. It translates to CASSLLRGSYNEQFF.

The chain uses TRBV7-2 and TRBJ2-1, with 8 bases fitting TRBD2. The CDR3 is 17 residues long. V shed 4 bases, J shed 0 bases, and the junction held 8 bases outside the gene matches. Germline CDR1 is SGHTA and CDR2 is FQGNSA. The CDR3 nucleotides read TGTGCCAGCAGCTCAATAGCGGGGTGGAGCTCCTACAATGAGCAGTTCTTC. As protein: CASSSIAGWSSYNEQFF.

The CDR3 spells CASSRQPGQNTGELFF. CDR3 in DNA: TGTGCCAGCTCCCGCCAACCGGGACAGAACACCGGGGAGCTGTTTTTT. The chain is built from TRBV18 and TRBJ2-2; D perhaps matches TRBD1 (6 bases). Germline assignment: CDR1 KGHSH and CDR2 LQKENI. V lost 6 bases and J 1 base, leaving 15 bases between the germline ends. The CDR3 is made up of 16 amino acids. The full variable domain, completed using reference TRBV18 and TRBJ2-2, is NAGVMQNPRHLVRRRGQEARLRCSPMKGHSHVYWYRQLPEEGLKFMVYLQKENIIDESGMPKERFSAEFPKEGPSILRIQQVVRGDSAAYFCASSRQPGQNTGELFFGEGSRLTVL.

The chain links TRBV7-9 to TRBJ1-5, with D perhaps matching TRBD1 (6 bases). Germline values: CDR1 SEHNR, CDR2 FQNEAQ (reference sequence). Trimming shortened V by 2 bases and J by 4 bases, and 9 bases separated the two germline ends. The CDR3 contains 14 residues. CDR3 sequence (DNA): TGTGCCAGCAGCTTAACGGGGACAAATCAGCCCCAGCATTTT. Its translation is CASSLTGTNQPQHF.

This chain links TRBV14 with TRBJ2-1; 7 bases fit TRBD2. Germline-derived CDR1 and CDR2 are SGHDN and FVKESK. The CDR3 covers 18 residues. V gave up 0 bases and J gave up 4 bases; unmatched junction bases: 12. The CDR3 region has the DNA TGTGCCAGCAGCCAAGAATCCCGGGCTAGCGGAAGATACAATGAGCAGTTCTTC. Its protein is CASSQESRASGRYNEQFF.

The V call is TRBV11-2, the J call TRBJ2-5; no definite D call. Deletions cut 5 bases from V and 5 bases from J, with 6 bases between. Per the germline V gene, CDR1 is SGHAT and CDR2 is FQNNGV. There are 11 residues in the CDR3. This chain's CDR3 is CASSPRETQYF. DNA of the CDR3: TGTGCCAGCAGCCCCCGGGAGACCCAGTACTTC.

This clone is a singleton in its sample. The CDR3 DNA reads as TGTGCCAGCAGGAAGGAGGGACTAAGCACAGATACGCAGTATTTT. This sequence encodes CASRKEGLSTDTQYF. This rearrangement joins TRBV6-5 to TRBJ2-3; 7 positions agree with TRBD2. The J segment lost 0 bases and the V segment lost 6 bases, leaving 6 bases of the junction unmatched. The CDR3 is 15 amino acids. Looked up from germline, CDR1 is MNHEY and CDR2 is SVGAGI.

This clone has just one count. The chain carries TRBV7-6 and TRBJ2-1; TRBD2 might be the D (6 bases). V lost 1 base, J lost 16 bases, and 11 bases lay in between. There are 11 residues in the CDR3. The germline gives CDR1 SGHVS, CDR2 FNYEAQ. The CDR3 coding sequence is TGTGCCAGCAGCTTAGGGGACTTCACATTCTTC. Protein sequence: CASSLGDFTFF.

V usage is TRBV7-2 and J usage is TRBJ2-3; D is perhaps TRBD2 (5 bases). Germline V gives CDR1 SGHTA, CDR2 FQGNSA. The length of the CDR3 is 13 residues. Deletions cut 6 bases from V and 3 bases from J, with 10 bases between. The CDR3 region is CASRFEGTDTQYF. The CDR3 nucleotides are TGTGCCAGCAGGTTTGAGGGAACAGATACGCAGTATTTT.

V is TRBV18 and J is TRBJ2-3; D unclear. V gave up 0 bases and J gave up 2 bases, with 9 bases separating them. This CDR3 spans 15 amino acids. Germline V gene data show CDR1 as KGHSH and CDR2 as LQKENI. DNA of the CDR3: TGTGCCAGCTCACCACCTAGCAGACCCACAGATACGCAGTATTTT. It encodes CASSPPSRPTDTQYF.

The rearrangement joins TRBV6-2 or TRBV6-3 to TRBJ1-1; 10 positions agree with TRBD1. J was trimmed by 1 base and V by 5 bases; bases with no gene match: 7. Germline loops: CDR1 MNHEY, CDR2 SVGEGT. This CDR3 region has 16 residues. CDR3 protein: CASSNPTGGRNTEAFF. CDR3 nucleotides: TGTGCCAGCAGTAATCCGACAGGGGGCAGGAACACTGAAGCTTTCTTT.

CDR3 DNA sequence: TGTGCCAGCAGTCCGCGGACAGGGGAGGGCTATGGCTACACCTTC. It specifies CASSPRTGEGYGYTF. The V call is TRBV6-2 or TRBV6-3, the J call TRBJ1-2; TRBD1 matches at 9 bases. The V and J ends lost 5 bases and 4 bases, in that order; junction bases with no gene match: 8. Germline V gene data show CDR1 as MNHEY and CDR2 as SVGEGT. This CDR3 comprises 15 residues.

The CDR3 sequence: CASSLLRTGMDTEAFF. In DNA, the CDR3 is TGCGCCAGCAGCTTACTCAGGACAGGGATGGACACTGAAGCTTTCTTT. This chain links TRBV5-1 with TRBJ1-1; 8 bases match TRBD1. Germline CDR1 and CDR2: SGHRS and YFSETQ. V lost 2 bases, J lost 3 bases, and 9 bases stayed unmatched. The CDR3 runs to 16 residues. Filled out from reference TRBV5-1 and TRBJ1-1, the complete variable domain reads KAGVTQTPRYLIKTRGQQVTLSCSPISGHRSVSWYQQTPGQGLQFLFEYFSETQRNKGNFPGRFSGRQFSNSRSEMNVSTLELGDSALYLCASSLLRTGMDTEAFFGQGTRLTVV.

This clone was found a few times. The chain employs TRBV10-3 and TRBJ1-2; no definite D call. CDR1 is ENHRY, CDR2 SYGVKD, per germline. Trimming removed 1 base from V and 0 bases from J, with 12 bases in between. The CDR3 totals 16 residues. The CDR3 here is CAISEFLAGTNYGYTF. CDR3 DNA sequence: TGTGCCATCAGTGAGTTTCTGGCAGGCACTAACTATGGCTACACCTTC.